These 10 T cell receptor beta chains share one sample of origin, sequenced in a study of breast tumors, draining lymph nodes, adjacent tissues. Each CDR3 protein is one row after TCRdb ran MiXCR on the multiplex PCR reads. The sample records some 120,000 distinct CDR3 sequences, around 20% being singletons. Samples came from axillary lymph nodes draining the breast cancer. The specimen sequenced was axillary lymph node tissue. All receptors come from a female donor with breast cancer. Some clones in this sample may be carry-over from other donors' samples.

This clonotype was seen only a few times. The rearrangement uses TRBV6-1 and TRBJ1-5, with D perhaps TRBD1 (5 bases). The germline V gene has CDR1 MNHNS and CDR2 SASEGT. This CDR3 spans 13 amino acids. Trimming pared 3 bases from V and 5 bases from J, leaving 8 bases between. The CDR3 is CASSDRVYQPQHF. The CDR3 DNA reads as TGTGCCAGCAGTGACAGGGTGTATCAGCCCCAGCATTTT.

The rearrangement uses TRBV3-1 and TRBJ2-2; no firm D call. The CDR3 has 18 residues. Per germline, CDR1 LGHDT and CDR2 YNNKEL (reference sequence). Trimming pared 1 base from V and 3 bases from J, leaving 18 bases between. The CDR3 DNA follows: TGTGCCAGCAGCCAAGGATCACGGGTGTTTACGGACACCGGGGAGCTGTTTTTT. It encodes CASSQGSRVFTDTGELFF.

This clonotype is a singleton in its sample. A read error may explain this, as a much larger clone is one base away. The chain joins TRBV28 to TRBJ2-7; D possibly corresponds to TRBD1 (6 bases). Germline CDR1 is MDHEN and CDR2 is SYDVKM. The CDR3 covers 14 residues. The CDR3 DNA is TGTGCCAGCAGTAACGCAGGGGCGGAAAACGAGCGGTACTTC. This encodes CASSNAGAENERYF.

Comments on this clonotype: This could be a read error, since a much larger clone is one nucleotide away. The CDR3 does not end in the conserved phenylalanine or tryptophan, so this is likely a read error. The chain joins TRBV5-4 to TRBJ1-6, with 8 bases that match TRBD1. The length of the CDR3 is 15 residues. Looked up from germline, CDR1 is SGHNT and CDR2 is YYREEE (reference sequence). V lost 4 bases and J lost 11; bases outside the gene matches: 11. The CDR3 spells CASSADRAVSPPLHC. In nucleotides, the CDR3 is TGTGCCAGCAGCGCGGACAGGGCTGTGAGTCCACCCCTCCACTGT.

Only a few counts were recorded for this clonotype. A much larger clone is a single base away; this may be a read error. V is TRBV11-2 and J is TRBJ2-7; D tentatively fits TRBD1 or TRBD2 (5 bases each). This CDR3 has 13 amino acids. The V gene's germline CDR1 is SGHAT and CDR2 FQNNGV. V was trimmed by 5 bases and J by 5 bases, leaving 13 bases between them. CDR3 in DNA: TGTGCCAGCAGCATCCGGGGACGGCACGAGCAGTACTTC. It yields the protein CASSIRGRHEQYF.

This clonotype has only a few counts. This rearrangement joins TRBV27 to TRBJ1-3, with D unclear. Germline V gene lookup returns CDR1 MNHEY and CDR2 SMNVEV (reference sequence). V was cut by 2 bases and J by 1 base, with 12 bases left in between. The CDR3 has 16 residues. The CDR3 region has the DNA TGTGCCAGCAGTTTAACCCAGAGGTTATCTGGAAACACCATATATTTT. Amino acids: CASSLTQRLSGNTIYF.

This clonotype occurred many times. The chain has TRBV7-9 and TRBJ1-5; weak D call: TRBD1 (5 bases). Germline lookup yields CDR1 SEHNR and CDR2 FQNEAQ (reference sequence). The ends were cut back, 4 bases at V and 4 bases at J, with 8 bases in the middle. The CDR3 spans 13 residues. The CDR3 region has the DNA TGTGCCAGCAGCTACGACAGTAATCAGCCCCAGCATTTT. It specifies CASSYDSNQPQHF.

The chain joins TRBV2 to TRBJ2-6; D is undetermined. The CDR3 loop spans 16 amino acids. The V and J ends lost 9 bases and 0 bases respectively, with 15 bases between them. Germline values: CDR1 SNHLY, CDR2 FYNNEI. Here the CDR3 reads CASGPTSNSGANVLTF. In DNA, the CDR3 is TGTGCCAGTGGTCCAACCTCAAACTCTGGGGCCAACGTCCTGACTTTC.

This clonotype was detected many times. The chain joins TRBV4-1 to TRBJ2-7, with 7 bases that match TRBD2. Germline loops: CDR1 MGHRA, CDR2 YSYEKL. Unmatched junction bases numbered 4, after V lost 2 bases and J lost 0 bases. This CDR3 has 15 amino acids. This chain's CDR3 is CASSQIRGSSYEQYF. The CDR3 DNA reads as TGCGCCAGCAGCCAAATTCGCGGGAGCTCCTACGAGCAGTACTTC.

This clonotype was counted at least ten times. The rearrangement joins TRBV20-1 to TRBJ2-7, with 9 bases aligning to TRBD2. The CDR3 consists of 14 residues. The J segment lost 3 bases and the V segment lost 3 bases, leaving 6 bases of the junction unmatched. Germline V gene sequence: CDR1 DFQATT, CDR2 SNEGSKA (reference sequence). The CDR3 sequence is CSARGVSGSYEQYF. The CDR3 nucleotides are TGCAGTGCTAGGGGGGTTAGCGGGAGCTACGAGCAGTACTTC.